This T cell receptor beta chain was sequenced for a study of metastatic and nonmetastatic thyroid tumors (dated by TCRdb to the early 2020s). Study-wide context: The researchers compared repertoires between peripheral blood samples and tumor or nodule tissue samples from patients with malignant or benign thyroid disease. Overall study results and their limits: In both blood and tumor samples, malignant tumors were reported to have significantly higher TCR beta diversity than benign nodules.

Taking its sample share into account, this clone is medium-sized (0.01 to 0.1%). The antigen it binds to is not known. Qualities for individual bases were not recorded, and no much larger clone is one base off. The library was built by means of PCR. Sequenced using an Illumina HiSeq 4000. High-throughput sequencing was used to profile the TCR beta-chain CDR3 region of each patient. Per the original workflow: Drawing on CDR3 differences between clinicopathological groups, the researchers built a classifier meant to tell apart patients with distant-metastatic papillary thyroid cancer. To measure repertoire diversity the researchers used the Shannon index, while the Morisita-Horn index served to gauge how similar the tumor and blood repertoires were. TCRdb's own reprocessing of the public reads used fastp at Q25 and MiXCR and kept productive beta chains. It is TCRdb's table, rather than the study itself, that gives the V and J calls and clone size. Present in this sample are under 30,000 clones, roughly a quarter of which were seen just once. Over 2% of the sample is held by the ten biggest clonotypes.

None of the patients had been given any treatment before thyroid surgery. Using T-cell receptor beta sequencing, the study looked back at clinical samples from patients collected from about 2011 to 2018. CDR1 and CDR2, looked up from the germline V gene (reference sequence), are MNHEY and SMNVEV. V was cut back by 2 bases and J by 5 bases, leaving a gap of 19 bases between them. Taken from cysteine to phenylalanine, the CDR3 has 17 residues. Only the CDR3 portion is preserved as DNA: 51 bases, with reading frame beginning at the first base. The rearrangement joined TRBV27 to TRBJ2-1, with TRBD2 as a weak D call on 5 bases. Input material: blood. The origin of this receptor is a female donor with papillary thyroid cancer or a benign thyroid nodule (not recorded which). Some clones in this sample may be carry-over from other donors' samples. The DNA reads TGTGCCAGCAGTTTAGAGTATCCGGCGGGCCAAAACAATGAGCAGTTCTTC. Its translation reads: CASSLEYPAGQNNEQFF.